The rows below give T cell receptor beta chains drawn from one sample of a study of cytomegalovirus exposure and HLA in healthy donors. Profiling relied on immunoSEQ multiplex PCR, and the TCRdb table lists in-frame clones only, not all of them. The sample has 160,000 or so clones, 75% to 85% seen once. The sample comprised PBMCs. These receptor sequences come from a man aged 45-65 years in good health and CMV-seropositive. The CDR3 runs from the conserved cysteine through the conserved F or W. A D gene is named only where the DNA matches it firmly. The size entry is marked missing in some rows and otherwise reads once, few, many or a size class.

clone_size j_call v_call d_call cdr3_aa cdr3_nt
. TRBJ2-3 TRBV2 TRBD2 CASRASTSGVPDTQYF TGTGCCAGCAGGGCCTCGACTAGCGGGGTACCAGATACGCAGTATTTT
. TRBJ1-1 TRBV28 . CASSSGRVEAFF TGTGCCAGCAGTTCCGGCAGGGTTGAAGCTTTCTTT
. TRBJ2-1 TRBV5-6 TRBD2 CASSLGIPSGEFF TGTGCCAGCAGCTTGGGAATCCCTAGCGGGGAGTTCTTC
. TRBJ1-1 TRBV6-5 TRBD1 CASSYTSGQGSTEAFF TGTGCCAGCAGTTACACCTCTGGACAGGGGAGCACTGAAGCTTTCTTT
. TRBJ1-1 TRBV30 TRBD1 CAWEQGAEAFF TGTGCCTGGGAACAGGGGGCTGAAGCTTTCTTT
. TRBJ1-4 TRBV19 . CASSIQGLKLFF TGTGCCAGTAGTATACAGGGGCTGAAACTGTTTTTT
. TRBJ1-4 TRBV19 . CASSIWGDEKLFF TGTGCCAGTAGTATCTGGGGCGATGAAAAACTGTTTTTT
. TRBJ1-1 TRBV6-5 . CASSYSRVETEAFF TGTGCCAGCAGTTACAGTAGAGTAGAGACTGAAGCTTTCTTT
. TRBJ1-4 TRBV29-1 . CSVPGYSNEKLFF TGCAGCGTTCCAGGGTATTCTAATGAAAAACTGTTTTTT
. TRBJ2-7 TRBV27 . CASSFSGSYEQYF TGTGCCAGCAGTTTTAGCGGCTCCTACGAGCAGTACTTC
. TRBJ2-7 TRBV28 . CASSLGLPRSYEQYF TGTGCCAGCAGTCTTGGACTACCGAGATCCTACGAGCAGTACTTC
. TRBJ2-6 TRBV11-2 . CASSLGADLGANVLTF TGTGCCAGCAGCTTAGGGGCAGATTTGGGGGCCAACGTCCTGACTTTC
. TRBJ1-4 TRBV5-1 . CASRTTVLDEKLFF TGCGCCAGCAGGACGACAGTGCTTGACGAAAAACTGTTTTTT
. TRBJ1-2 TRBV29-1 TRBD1 CSVEGWTGGLYGYTF TGCAGCGTTGAAGGTTGGACAGGGGGCCTTTATGGCTACACCTTC
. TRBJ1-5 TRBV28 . CASSFEGDQPQHF TGTGCCAGCAGTTTTGAGGGAGATCAGCCCCAGCATTTT
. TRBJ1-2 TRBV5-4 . CASSSSRSGGGYTF TGTGCCAGCAGCTCTAGCAGGTCCGGGGGTGGCTACACCTTC
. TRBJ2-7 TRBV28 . CASTLRPLSTGFPYEQYF TGTGCCAGCACCCTTAGGCCCCTATCAACAGGGTTTCCCTACGAGCAGTACTTC
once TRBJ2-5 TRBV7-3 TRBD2 CASSLTSGGAETQYF TGTGCCAGCAGCTTAACTAGCGGGGGGGCAGAGACCCAGTACTTC
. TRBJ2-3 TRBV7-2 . CASSLASSTDTQYF TGTGCCAGCAGCTTAGCGTCTAGCACAGATACGCAGTATTTT
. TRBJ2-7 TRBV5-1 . CASLLYEQYF TGCGCCAGCCTACTCTACGAGCAGTACTTC
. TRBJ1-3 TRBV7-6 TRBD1 CASSPTDRGFGSGNTIYF TGTGCCAGCAGCCCAACGGACAGGGGGTTTGGATCTGGAAACACCATATATTTT
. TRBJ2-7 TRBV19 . CASSMGLSGYEQYF TGTGCCAGTAGTATGGGTCTGTCAGGCTACGAGCAGTACTTC
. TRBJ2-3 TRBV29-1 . CSVAPYGGTDTQYF TGCAGCGTTGCCCCTTACGGGGGCACAGATACGCAGTATTTT
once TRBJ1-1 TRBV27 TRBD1 CASRGWTGDNTEAFF TGTGCCAGCAGGGGATGGACAGGAGATAACACTGAAGCTTTCTTT
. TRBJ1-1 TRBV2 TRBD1 CASSEQDRGRYMNTEAFF TGTGCCAGCAGTGAGCAGGACAGGGGACGATACATGAACACTGAAGCTTTCTTT
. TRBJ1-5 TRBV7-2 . CASSLRREETQHF TGTGCCAGCAGCTTACGAAGGGAGGAGACCCAGCATTTT